The clone carrying this TCR beta chain was counted many times. Its specificity is not known. These data belong to a study of T-cell memory formation after mild COVID-19. Study overall: TCR clustering was largely donor specific. Study-level findings and limits: There was a balanced CD4/CD8 profile in clones contracting day 15 to 85, and later expanders leaned CD4+. The second-wave clones peaking on day 37 were not confirmed as SARS-CoV-2-specific.

TCRdb fed the 5' RACE reads into MiXCR, producing one record per CDR3 protein. The data contain around 55,000 distinct CDR3 sequences, approximately 9.5% of them singletons. The V gene lost 1 base and the J gene lost 1 base, with 4 bases spanning the gap. The CDR3 totals 13 residues. Germline V gives CDR1 SGHTA, CDR2 FQGNSA. This TCR was recovered from a man aged 18 to 29 who had mild COVID-19 (a few samples of this study predate the infection). Cell type and time point are not known. The chain has TRBV7-2 and TRBJ1-1; D not certain. Sequencing was performed on PBMCs or a T cell subset sorted from them (not recorded which). The CDR3 DNA reads TGTGCCAGCAGCTTAGATCGGAACACTGAAGCTTTCTTT. Amino acids: CASSLDRNTEAFF.